This paragraph reports one TCR beta chain. Antigen unknown. It was with 60 Vbeta and 13 Jbeta primers that the PCR ran. Generated by immunoSEQ multiplex PCR, the TCRdb table keeps only in-frame clones and is missing some. This sample has under 150,000 clones, with around 86% found just once. The data derive from a study of cytomegalovirus exposure and HLA in healthy donors. Notes on the study in general: In a later analysis, HLA-associated TCR beta chains were more clonally expanded than equally common others.

The V gene's germline CDR1 is GTSNPN and CDR2 SVGIG (reference sequence). The V end lost 1 base, the J end lost 1 base, and 14 bases lay between the germline ends. The CDR3 loop spans 17 amino acids. Sample: PBMCs. The rearrangement joins TRBV30 to TRBJ1-6; D might be TRBD1 (6 bases). The TCR sequence derives from a woman between 45 and 65 years old in good health and CMV-seropositive. The CDR3 spells CAWSDNRAGSYNSPLHF. Written as DNA, the CDR3 is TGTGCCTGGAGTGACAACAGGGCCGGTTCCTATAATTCACCCCTCCACTTT.